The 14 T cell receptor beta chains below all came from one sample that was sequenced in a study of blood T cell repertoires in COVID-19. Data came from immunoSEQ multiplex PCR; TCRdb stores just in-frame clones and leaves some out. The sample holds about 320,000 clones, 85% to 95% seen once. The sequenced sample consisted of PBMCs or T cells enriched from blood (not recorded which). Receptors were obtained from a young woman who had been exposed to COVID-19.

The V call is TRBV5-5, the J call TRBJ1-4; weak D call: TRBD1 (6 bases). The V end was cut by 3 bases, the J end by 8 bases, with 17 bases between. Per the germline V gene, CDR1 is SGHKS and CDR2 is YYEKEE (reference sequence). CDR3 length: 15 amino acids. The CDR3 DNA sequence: TGTGCCAGCAGCTGGGACATCCAGCGTCGGGAAAAACTGTTTTTT. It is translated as CASSWDIQRREKLFF.

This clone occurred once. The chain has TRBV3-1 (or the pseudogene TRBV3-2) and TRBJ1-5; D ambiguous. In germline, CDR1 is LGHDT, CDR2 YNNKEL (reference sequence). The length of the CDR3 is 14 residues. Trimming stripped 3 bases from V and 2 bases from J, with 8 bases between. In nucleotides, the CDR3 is TGTGCCAGCAGCCATGGGCGCCGCAATCAGCCCCAGCATTTT. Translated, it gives CASSHGRRNQPQHF.

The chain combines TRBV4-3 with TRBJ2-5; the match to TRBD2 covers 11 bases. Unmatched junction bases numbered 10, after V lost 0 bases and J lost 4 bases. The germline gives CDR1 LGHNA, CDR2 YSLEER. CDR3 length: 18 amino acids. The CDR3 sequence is CASSQDRGSGGAGETQYF. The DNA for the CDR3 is TGCGCCAGCAGCCAAGATCGGGGTAGCGGGGGGGCCGGAGAGACCCAGTACTTC.

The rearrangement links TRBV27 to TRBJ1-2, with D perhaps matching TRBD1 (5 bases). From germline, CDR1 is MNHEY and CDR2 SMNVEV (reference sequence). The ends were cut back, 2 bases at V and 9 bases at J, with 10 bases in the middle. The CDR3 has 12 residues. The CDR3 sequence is CASSLGGASYTF. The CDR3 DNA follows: TGTGCCAGCAGTTTAGGCGGGGCAAGCTACACCTTC.

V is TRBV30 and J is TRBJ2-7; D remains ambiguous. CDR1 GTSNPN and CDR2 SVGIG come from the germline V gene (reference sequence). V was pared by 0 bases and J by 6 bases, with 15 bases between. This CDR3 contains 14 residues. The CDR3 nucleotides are TGTGCCTGGAGTGTACGAGGAGTCTTGGGCGAGCAGTACTTC. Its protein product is CAWSVRGVLGEQYF.

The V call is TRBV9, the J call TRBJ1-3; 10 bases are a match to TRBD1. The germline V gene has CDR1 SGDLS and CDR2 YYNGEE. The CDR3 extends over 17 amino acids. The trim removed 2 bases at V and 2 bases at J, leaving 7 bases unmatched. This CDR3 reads CASSVEPGTGAGNTIYF. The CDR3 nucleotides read TGTGCCAGCAGCGTGGAACCCGGGACAGGGGCTGGAAACACCATATATTTT.

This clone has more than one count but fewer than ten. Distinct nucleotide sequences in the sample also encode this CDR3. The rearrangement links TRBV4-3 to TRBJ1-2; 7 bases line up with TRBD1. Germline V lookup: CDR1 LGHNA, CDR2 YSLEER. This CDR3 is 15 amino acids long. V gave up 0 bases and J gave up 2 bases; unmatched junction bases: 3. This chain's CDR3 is CASSQDGGGNYGYTF. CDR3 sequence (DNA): TGCGCCAGCAGCCAAGATGGAGGGGGCAACTATGGCTACACCTTC.

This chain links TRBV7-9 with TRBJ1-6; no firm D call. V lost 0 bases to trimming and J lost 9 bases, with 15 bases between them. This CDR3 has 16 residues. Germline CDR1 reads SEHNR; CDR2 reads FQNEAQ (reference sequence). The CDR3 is CASSLAEGVMGSPLHF. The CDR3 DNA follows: TGTGCCAGCAGCTTAGCGGAGGGCGTTATGGGTTCACCCCTCCACTTT.

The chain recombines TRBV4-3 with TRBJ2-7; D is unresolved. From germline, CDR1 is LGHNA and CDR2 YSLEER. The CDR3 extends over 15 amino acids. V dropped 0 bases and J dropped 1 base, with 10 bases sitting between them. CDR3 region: CASSQDLYGSYEQYF. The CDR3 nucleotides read TGCGCCAGCAGCCAAGACCTATACGGTTCCTACGAGCAGTACTTC.

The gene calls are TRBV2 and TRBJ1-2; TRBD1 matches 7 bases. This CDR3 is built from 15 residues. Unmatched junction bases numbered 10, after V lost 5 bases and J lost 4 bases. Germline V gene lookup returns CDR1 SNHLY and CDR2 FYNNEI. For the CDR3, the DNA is TGTGCCAGCAGTACGGCATGGGACAGACTCTATGGCTACACCTTC. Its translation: CASSTAWDRLYGYTF.

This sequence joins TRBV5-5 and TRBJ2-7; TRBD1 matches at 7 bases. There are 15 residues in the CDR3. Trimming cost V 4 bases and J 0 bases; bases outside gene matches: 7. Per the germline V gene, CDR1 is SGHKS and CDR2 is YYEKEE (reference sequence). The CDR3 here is CASSDGQALSYEQYF. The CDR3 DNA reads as TGTGCCAGCAGCGACGGACAGGCACTCTCCTACGAGCAGTACTTC.

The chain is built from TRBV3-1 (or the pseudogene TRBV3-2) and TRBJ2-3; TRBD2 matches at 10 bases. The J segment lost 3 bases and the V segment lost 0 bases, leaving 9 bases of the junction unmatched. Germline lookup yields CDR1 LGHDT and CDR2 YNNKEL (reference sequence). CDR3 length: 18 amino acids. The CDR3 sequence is CASSQDVSGGAWTDTQYF. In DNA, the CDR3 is TGTGCCAGCAGCCAAGATGTAAGCGGGGGGGCCTGGACAGATACGCAGTATTTT.

The CDR3 nucleotides are TGTGCCAGCAGCTCGATGAGTAACTATGGCTACACCTTC. Amino acids: CASSSMSNYGYTF. This chain connects TRBV7-8 to TRBJ1-2; D ambiguous. The CDR3 spans 13 residues. V dropped 4 bases and J dropped 1 base, with 7 bases sitting between them. Germline V lookup: CDR1 SGHVS, CDR2 FQNEAQ.

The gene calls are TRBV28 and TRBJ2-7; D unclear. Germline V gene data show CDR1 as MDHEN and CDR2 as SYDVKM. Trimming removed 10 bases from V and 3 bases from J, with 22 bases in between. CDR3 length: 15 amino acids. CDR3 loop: CATSPGFWPYYEQYF. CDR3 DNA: TGTGCCACCAGCCCAGGATTTTGGCCCTACTACGAGCAGTACTTC.